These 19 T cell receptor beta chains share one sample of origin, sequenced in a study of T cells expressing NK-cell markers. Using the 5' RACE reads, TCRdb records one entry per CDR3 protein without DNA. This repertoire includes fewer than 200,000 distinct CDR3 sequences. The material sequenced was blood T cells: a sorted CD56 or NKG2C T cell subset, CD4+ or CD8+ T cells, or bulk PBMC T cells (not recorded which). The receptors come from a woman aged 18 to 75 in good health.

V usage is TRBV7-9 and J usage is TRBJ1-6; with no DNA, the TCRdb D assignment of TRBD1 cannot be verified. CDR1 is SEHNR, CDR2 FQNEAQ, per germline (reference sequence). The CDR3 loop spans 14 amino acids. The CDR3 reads CASSLVEGTGTLHF.

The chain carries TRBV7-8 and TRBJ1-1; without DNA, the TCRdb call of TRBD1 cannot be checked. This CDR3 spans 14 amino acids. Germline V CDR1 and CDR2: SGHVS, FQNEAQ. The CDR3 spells CASSSQGVWTEAFF.

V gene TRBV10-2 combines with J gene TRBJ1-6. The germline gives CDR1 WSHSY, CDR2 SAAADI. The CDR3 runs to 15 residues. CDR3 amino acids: CASSESPGWNSPLHF.

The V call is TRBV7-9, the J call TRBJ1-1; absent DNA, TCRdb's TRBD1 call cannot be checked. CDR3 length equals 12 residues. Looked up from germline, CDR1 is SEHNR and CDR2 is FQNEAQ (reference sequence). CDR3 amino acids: CASSRTSRSAFF.

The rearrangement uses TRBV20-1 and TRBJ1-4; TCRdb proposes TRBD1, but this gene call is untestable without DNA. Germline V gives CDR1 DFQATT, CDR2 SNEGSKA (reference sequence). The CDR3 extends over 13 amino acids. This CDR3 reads CSARGAGLEKLFF.

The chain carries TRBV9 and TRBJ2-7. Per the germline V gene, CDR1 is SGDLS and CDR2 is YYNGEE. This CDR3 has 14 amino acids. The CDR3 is CASSVEAASYEQYF.

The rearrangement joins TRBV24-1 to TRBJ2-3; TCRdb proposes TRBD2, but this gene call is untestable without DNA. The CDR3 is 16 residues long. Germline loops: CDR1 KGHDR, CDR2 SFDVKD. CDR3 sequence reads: CAIAGGRGTGPDTQYF.

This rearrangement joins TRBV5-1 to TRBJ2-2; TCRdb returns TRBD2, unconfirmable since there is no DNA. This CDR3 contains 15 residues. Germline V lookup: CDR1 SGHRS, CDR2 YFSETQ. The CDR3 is CASSLMAGNTGELFF.

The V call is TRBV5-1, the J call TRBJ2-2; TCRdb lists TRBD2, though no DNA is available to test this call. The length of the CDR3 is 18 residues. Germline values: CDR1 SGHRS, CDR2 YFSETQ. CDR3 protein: CASSLAPSGRTNTGELFF.

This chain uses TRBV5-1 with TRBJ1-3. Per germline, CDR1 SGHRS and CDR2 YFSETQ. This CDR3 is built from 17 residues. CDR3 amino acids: CASSSRWMAGPGNTIYF.

This CDR3 reads CASSLTYNQPQHF. This chain joins TRBV12-3 or TRBV12-4 and TRBJ1-5. The CDR3 contains 13 residues.

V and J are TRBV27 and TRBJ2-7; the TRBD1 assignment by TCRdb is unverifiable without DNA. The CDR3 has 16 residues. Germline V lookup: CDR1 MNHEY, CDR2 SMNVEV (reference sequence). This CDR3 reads CASSFGRQVPTYEQYF.

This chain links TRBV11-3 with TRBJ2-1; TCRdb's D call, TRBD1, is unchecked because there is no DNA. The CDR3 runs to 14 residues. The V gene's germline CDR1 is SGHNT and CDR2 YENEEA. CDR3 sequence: CASSLMEGAGEQFF. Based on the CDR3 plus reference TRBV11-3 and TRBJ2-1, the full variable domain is EAGVVQSPRYKIIEKKQPVAFWCNPISGHNTLYWYLQNLGQGPELLIRYENEEAVDDSQLPKDRFSAERLKGVDSTLKIQPAELGDSAVYLCASSLMEGAGEQFFGPGTRLTVL.

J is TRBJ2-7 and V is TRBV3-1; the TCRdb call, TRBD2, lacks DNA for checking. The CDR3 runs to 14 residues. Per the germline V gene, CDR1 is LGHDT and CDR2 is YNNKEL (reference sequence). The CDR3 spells CASSRDGGSYEQYF.

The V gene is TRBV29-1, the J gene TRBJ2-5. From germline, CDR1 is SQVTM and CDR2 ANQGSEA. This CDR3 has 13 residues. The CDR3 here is CSVGGSSPETQYF. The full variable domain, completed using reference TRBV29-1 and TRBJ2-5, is SAVISQKPSRDICQRGTSLTIQCQVDSQVTMMFWYRQQPGQSLTLIATANQGSEATYESGFVIDKFPISRPNLTFSTLTVSNMSPEDSSIYLCSVGGSSPETQYFGPGTRLLVL.

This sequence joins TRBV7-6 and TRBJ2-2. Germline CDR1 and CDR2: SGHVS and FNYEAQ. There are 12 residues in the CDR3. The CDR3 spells CASSLQPGELFF.

CDR3 in amino acids: CASSLFGSGVNSNQPQHF. The chain employs TRBV27 and TRBJ1-5; TCRdb calls TRBD1, which cannot be checked without DNA. This CDR3 is built from 18 residues. Germline V gene sequence: CDR1 MNHEY, CDR2 SMNVEV (reference sequence).

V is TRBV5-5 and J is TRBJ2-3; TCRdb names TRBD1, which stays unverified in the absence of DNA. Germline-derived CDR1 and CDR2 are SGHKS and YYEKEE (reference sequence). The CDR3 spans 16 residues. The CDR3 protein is CASSHDRGVGTDTQYF.

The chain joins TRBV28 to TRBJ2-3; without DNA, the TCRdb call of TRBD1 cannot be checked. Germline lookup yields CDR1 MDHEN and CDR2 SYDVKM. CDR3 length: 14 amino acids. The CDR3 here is CASSYAGPTDTQYF.